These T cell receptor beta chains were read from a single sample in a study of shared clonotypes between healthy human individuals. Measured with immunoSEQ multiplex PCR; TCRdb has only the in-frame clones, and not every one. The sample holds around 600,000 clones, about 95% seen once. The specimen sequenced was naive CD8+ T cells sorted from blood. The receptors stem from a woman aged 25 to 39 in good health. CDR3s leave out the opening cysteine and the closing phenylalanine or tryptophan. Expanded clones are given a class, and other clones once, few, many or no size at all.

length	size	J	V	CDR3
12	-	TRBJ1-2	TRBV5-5	ASSWDRTNYGYT
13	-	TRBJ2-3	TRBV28	ASSLAGSSTDTQY
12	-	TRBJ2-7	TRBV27	ASSLRDRTYEQY
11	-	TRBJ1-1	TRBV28	ATRDGVATEAF
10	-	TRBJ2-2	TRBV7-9	ASSPNTGELF
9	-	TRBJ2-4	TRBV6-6	ASSYSSLWY
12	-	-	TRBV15	ATSGRQGDYEQY
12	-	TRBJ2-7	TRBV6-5	ASSLLGLAGEKY
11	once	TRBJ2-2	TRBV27	ASSLLQTGELF
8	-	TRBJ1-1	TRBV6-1	AARDTEAF
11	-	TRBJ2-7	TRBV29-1	SVITSGDYEQY
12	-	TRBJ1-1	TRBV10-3	AISPDSQNTEAF
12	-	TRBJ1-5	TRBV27	ASSKGPSNQPQH
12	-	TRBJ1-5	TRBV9	ASSSGRGNQPQH
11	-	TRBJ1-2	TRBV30	ACRGGGNYGYT
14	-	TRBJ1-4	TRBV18	ASSPLSWDREEKLF
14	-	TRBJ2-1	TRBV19	ASSPSVWVGYNEQF
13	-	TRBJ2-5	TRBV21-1	ASSKVLHRQETQY